This TCR beta chain was recovered during a study of blood T cell repertoires in COVID-19. Clones were read by immunoSEQ multiplex PCR, and TCRdb kept only the in-frame ones, dropping some. The profile covers 350,000 to 400,000 clones, with roughly 92% appearing a single time and roughly 0.9% taken by the ten largest. Germline V gene data show CDR1 as ENHRY and CDR2 as SYGVKD. Trimming took 2 bases from V and 8 from J; bases not matched to a gene: 5. This CDR3 has 14 amino acids. This sequence originates from a woman between 40 and 50 years old who had been exposed to COVID-19. Specimen: PBMCs or T cells enriched from blood (not recorded which). The rearrangement uses TRBV10-3 and TRBJ1-4, with 7 bases matching TRBD1. The CDR3 nucleotides read TGTGCCATCAGTGAGGACGACAGGGCCGAAAAACTGTTTTTT. Encoded protein: CAISEDDRAEKLFF.